Listed here are 20 T cell receptor beta chains from one sample, sequenced in a study of T-cell memory formation after mild COVID-19. TCRdb reanalysed the 5' RACE reads using MiXCR and keeps one entry per CDR3 protein. The table has about 350,000 distinct CDR3 sequences, around 13% seen once. The sample was PBMCs or a T cell subset sorted from them (not recorded which). The receptors come from a man younger than 35 who had mild COVID-19 (a few samples of this study predate the infection). Cell type and time point are not known.

This clonotype was observed a handful of times. Written as DNA, the CDR3 is TGTGCCAGCAGTGACGACGCTAGCGGGGGGGCCCACAATGAGCAGTTCTTC. This sequence encodes CASSDDASGGAHNEQFF. The V and J genes are TRBV6-4 and TRBJ2-1, with 12 bases aligning to TRBD2. This CDR3 is built from 17 residues. CDR1 and CDR2 from the germline V gene are MRHNA and SNTAGT. After removal of 2 bases from V and 5 bases from J, the junction contained 7 bases not matched to a gene.

This clonotype has just a few counts. The V call is TRBV29-1, the J call TRBJ2-7, with 9 positions matching TRBD2. The trim removed 4 bases at V and 7 bases at J, leaving 8 bases unmatched. This CDR3 region has 13 residues. Germline CDR1 and CDR2: SQVTM and ANQGSEA. The CDR3 here is CSVGVPSGVEQYF. The CDR3, as DNA: TGCAGCGTTGGCGTCCCTAGCGGGGTTGAGCAGTACTTC.

This clonotype was detected many times. V usage is TRBV28 and J usage is TRBJ1-1; tentatively, D is TRBD1 (6 bases). With 11 bases removed from V and 0 bases from J, the gap between germline ends came to 13 bases. Germline CDR1 is MDHEN and CDR2 is SYDVKM. The CDR3 is 13 amino acids. CDR3 region: CAAERDMNTEAFF. The CDR3 DNA sequence: TGTGCCGCGGAACGGGACATGAACACTGAAGCTTTCTTT.

There are a few counts of this clonotype. The chain is built from TRBV7-3 and TRBJ2-5; tentatively, D is TRBD1 or TRBD2 (6 bases each). Per germline, CDR1 SGHTA and CDR2 FQGTGA. Between the trimmed V and J ends, which lost 5 bases and 3 bases, there was a span of 13 bases. This CDR3 comprises 14 residues. The CDR3 spells CASSAGQFEETQYF. The DNA for the CDR3 is TGTGCCAGCAGCGCGGGACAATTTGAAGAGACCCAGTACTTC.

The V call is TRBV5-1, the J call TRBJ2-6; possibly TRBD2 for D (7 bases). This CDR3 comprises 16 residues. Trimming removed 2 bases at V and 2 bases at J, with 11 bases between. The germline V gene encodes CDR1 SGHRS and CDR2 YFSETQ. In nucleotides, the CDR3 is TGCGCCAGCAGCTTCGACGGGGGGCCTGGGGCCAACGTCCTGACTTTC. Amino acids: CASSFDGGPGANVLTF.

The chain carries TRBV5-5 and TRBJ1-2; unclear D gene. Per the germline V gene, CDR1 is SGHKS and CDR2 is YYEKEE (reference sequence). V shed 0 bases and J shed 8 bases, with 5 bases lying between them. The CDR3 runs 11 residues. CDR3 DNA: TGTGCCAGCAGCTTGGGATGGGGCTACACCTTC. Its translation is CASSLGWGYTF.

This clonotype occurred a few times. The chain carries TRBV20-1 and TRBJ1-3; D call uncertain. Germline CDR1 and CDR2: DFQATT and SNEGSKA (reference sequence). This CDR3 spans 14 amino acids. V shed 4 bases and J shed 0 bases, with 10 bases lying between them. As DNA, the CDR3 is TGCAGTGCTACTATCCTGGGCTCTGGAAACACCATATATTTT. It specifies CSATILGSGNTIYF.

The genes are TRBV13 and TRBJ2-5, with TRBD1 matching over 7 bases. In germline, CDR1 is PRHDT, CDR2 FYEKMQ (reference sequence). After removal of 5 bases from V and 1 base from J, the junction contained 7 bases not matched to a gene. The CDR3 runs 15 residues. Here the CDR3 reads CASSLRGQAQETQYF. The CDR3 DNA reads as TGTGCCAGCAGCCTCCGTGGACAGGCCCAAGAGACCCAGTACTTC.

This clonotype has more than one count but fewer than ten. The chain employs TRBV20-1 and TRBJ2-7; 14 bases match TRBD2. CDR1 is DFQATT and CDR2 is SNEGSKA in the germline V gene (reference sequence). CDR3 length: 17 residues. With 4 bases clipped from V and 2 bases from J, the junction kept 10 bases outside the gene matches. DNA of the CDR3: TGCAGTGCTACCTCCCCGGGACTAGCGGGGGCCCCCTACGAGCAGTACTTC. It translates to CSATSPGLAGAPYEQYF.

The chain carries TRBV12-3 or TRBV12-4 and TRBJ1-5; TRBD1 is a possible D gene (6 bases). Between the trimmed V and J ends, which lost 4 bases and 4 bases, there was a span of 17 bases. The CDR3 is made up of 16 amino acids. CDR3 DNA sequence: TGTGCCAGCAGTTCCCGGCGACAGGAGGCGAATCAGCCCCAGCATTTT. This gives the protein CASSSRRQEANQPQHF.

The genes are TRBV7-2 and TRBJ2-1; TRBD2 is a possible D gene (6 bases). The length of the CDR3 is 14 residues. Germline V lookup: CDR1 SGHTA, CDR2 FQGNSA. The V end was cut by 5 bases, the J end by 11 bases, with 19 bases between. The CDR3 bases are TGTGCCAGCAGCCCCGGGACTTCTAATGCGAAGCAGTTCTTC. This sequence encodes CASSPGTSNAKQFF.

This clonotype was counted a few times. The chain is built from TRBV27 and TRBJ2-7, with 8 bases that match TRBD2. Germline CDR1 MNHEY, CDR2 SMNVEV (reference sequence). V gave up 8 bases and J gave up 4 bases; unmatched junction bases: 10. This CDR3 comprises 14 residues. The CDR3 bases are TGTGCCAGCTTGGCGGTAGCGGGGCCTTACGAGCAGTACGTC. Its translation: CASLAVAGPYEQYV.

This clonotype appeared a few times. The chain joins TRBV5-1 to TRBJ2-1; 8 positions match TRBD1. The germline gives CDR1 SGHRS, CDR2 YFSETQ. The V gene end was trimmed by 6 bases and the J gene end by 0 bases; junction bases not matched to a gene: 8. This CDR3 comprises 16 residues. This CDR3 reads CASTRGTGGSYNEQFF. The CDR3 nucleotides are TGCGCCAGCACCCGAGGGACAGGCGGCTCCTACAATGAGCAGTTCTTC.

This clonotype was seen only a few times. The chain employs TRBV7-2 and TRBJ1-4; 9 nucleotides align to TRBD1. Per germline, CDR1 SGHTA and CDR2 FQGNSA. The CDR3 is made up of 14 amino acids. V shed 6 bases, J shed 5 bases, and the junction held 4 bases outside the gene matches. CDR3: CASSVGQGNEKLFF. DNA of the CDR3: TGTGCCAGCAGTGTGGGACAGGGAAATGAAAAACTGTTTTTT. Full variable domain (rest looked up from reference TRBV7-2 and TRBJ1-4): GAGVSQSPSNKVTEKGKDVELRCDPISGHTALYWYRQSLGQGLEFLIYFQGNSAPDKSGLPSDRFSAERTGGSVSTLTIQRTQQEDSAVYLCASSVGQGNEKLFFGSGTQLSVL.

This chain uses TRBV7-9 with TRBJ2-7; 9 nucleotides match TRBD1. The CDR3 contains 14 residues. J gave up 6 bases and V 4 bases, and 7 bases lay outside the gene matches. Germline V gene data show CDR1 as SEHNR and CDR2 as FQNEAQ (reference sequence). CDR3 in amino acids: CASSSPQDRGEQYF. CDR3 bases: TGTGCCAGCAGCTCCCCGCAGGACAGGGGCGAGCAGTACTTC.

This clonotype was detected many times. Written as DNA, the CDR3 is TGTGCCAGCAGCAAGACAGGAGCCAAAAACATTCAGTACTTC. This sequence encodes CASSKTGAKNIQYF. The chain recombines TRBV6-5 with TRBJ2-4; tentative D call: TRBD1 (6 bases). The germline CDR1 and CDR2 sequences are MNHEY and SVGAGI. Trimming removed 6 bases at V and 0 bases at J, with 9 bases between. The CDR3 loop spans 14 amino acids.

The chain is built from TRBV9 and TRBJ2-3; D could derive from TRBD1 or TRBD2 (5 bases each). This CDR3 comprises 15 residues. The V end was cut by 1 base, the J end by 8 bases, with 17 bases between. Germline CDR1 SGDLS, CDR2 YYNGEE. The CDR3 reads CASSVFGTLQGTQYF. CDR3 DNA: TGTGCCAGCAGCGTATTTGGGACCCTCCAGGGTACGCAGTATTTT.

Only a few counts were recorded for this clonotype. The chain has TRBV11-1 and TRBJ2-5; D ambiguous. The V and J ends lost 8 bases and 3 bases respectively, with 7 bases between them. Germline V gene data show CDR1 as SGHAT and CDR2 as FQDESV (reference sequence). CDR3 length equals 11 residues. The CDR3 coding sequence is TGTGCCAGCGGAACGAAAGAGACCCAGTACTTC. Translating gives CASGTKETQYF.

This clonotype was observed at least ten times. The gene calls are TRBV28 and TRBJ2-5; D unclear. This CDR3 contains 12 residues. Looked up from germline, CDR1 is MDHEN and CDR2 is SYDVKM. Trimming pared 5 bases from V and 6 bases from J, leaving 10 bases between. CDR3 protein: CASSLLKKTQYF. Written as DNA, the CDR3 is TGTGCCAGCAGTCTCCTAAAGAAGACCCAGTACTTC.

This clonotype occurred a few times. The chain employs TRBV20-1 and TRBJ1-1; unclear D gene. V was clipped by 2 bases and J by 4 bases, with 11 bases between them. The CDR3 extends over 13 amino acids. In germline, CDR1 is DFQATT, CDR2 SNEGSKA (reference sequence). CDR3 protein: CSARSRASTEAFF. DNA for the CDR3: TGCAGTGCTAGATCCCGGGCTAGCACTGAAGCTTTCTTT.